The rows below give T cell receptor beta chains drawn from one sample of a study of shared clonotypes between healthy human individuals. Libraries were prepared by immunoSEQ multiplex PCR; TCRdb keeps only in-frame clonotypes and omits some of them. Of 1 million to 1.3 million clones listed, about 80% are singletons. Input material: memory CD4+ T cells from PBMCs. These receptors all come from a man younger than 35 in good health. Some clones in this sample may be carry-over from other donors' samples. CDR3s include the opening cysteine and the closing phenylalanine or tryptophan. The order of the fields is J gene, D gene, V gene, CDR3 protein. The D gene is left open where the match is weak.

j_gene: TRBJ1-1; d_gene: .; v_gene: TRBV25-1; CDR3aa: CATVKNTEAFF
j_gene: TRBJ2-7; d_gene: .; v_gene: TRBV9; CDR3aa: CASARGYEQYF
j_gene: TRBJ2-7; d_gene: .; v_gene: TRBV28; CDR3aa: CASSLWAGGQGFSPSYEQYF
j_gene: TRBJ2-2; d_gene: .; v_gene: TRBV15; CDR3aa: CATSYRAGAWELFF
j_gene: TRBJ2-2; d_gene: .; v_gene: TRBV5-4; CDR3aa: CASSLGAGSRNGELFF
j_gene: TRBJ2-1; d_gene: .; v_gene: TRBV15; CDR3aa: CATSRGLREQFF
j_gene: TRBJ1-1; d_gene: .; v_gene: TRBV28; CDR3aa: CASGDQGRAEAFF
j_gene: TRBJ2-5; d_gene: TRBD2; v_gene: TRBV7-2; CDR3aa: CASSLDSSGAWGTQYF
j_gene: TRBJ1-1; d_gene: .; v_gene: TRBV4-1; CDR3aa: CASSEGSGEDTEAFF
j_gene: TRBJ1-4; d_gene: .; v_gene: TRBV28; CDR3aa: CASSTRGRGNEKLFF
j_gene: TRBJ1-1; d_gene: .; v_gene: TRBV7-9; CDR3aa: CASSLEGGKVTEAFF
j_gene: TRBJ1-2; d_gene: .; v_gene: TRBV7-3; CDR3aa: CASSFSRDAGGYTF
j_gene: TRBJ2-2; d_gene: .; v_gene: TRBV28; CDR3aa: CASFSVTYQTGELFF
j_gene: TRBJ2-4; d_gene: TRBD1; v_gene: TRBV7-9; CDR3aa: CASSHWGQRLAKNIQYF
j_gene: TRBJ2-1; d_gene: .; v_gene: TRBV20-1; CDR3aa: CSHGNEQFF
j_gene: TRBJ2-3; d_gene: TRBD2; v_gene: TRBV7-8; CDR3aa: CASSTRPGLAGATQYF
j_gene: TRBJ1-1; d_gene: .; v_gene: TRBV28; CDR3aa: CASSFPRGGNTEAFF
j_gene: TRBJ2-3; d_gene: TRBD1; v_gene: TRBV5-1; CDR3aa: CASSPQAGQGADTQYF
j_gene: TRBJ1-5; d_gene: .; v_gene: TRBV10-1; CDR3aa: CASSDPRGNQPQHF
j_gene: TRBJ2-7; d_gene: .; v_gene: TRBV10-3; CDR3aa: CAISRGLGAYEQYF
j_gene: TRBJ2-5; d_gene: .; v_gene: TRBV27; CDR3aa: CASSPKGATVETQYF
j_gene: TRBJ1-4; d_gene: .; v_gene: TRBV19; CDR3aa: CASSPTAPGREKLFF
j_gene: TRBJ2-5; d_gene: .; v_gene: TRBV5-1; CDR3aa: CASSLAGGPQETQYF
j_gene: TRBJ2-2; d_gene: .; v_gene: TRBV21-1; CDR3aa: CASSNPKVAGGPPGELFF
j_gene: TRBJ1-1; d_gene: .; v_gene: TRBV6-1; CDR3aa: CASSGITGITEAFF
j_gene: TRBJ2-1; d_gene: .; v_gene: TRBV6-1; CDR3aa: CASSEEGGILIVEQFF
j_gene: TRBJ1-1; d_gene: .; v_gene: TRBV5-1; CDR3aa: CASSLEVGDRAFF
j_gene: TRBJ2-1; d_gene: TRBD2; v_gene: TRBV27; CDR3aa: CASSQNPFGWRETSNEQFF
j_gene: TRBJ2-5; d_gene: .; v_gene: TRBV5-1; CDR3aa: CASSLAQVNQETQYF
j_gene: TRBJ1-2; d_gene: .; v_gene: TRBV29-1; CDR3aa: CSGLTVYGYTF
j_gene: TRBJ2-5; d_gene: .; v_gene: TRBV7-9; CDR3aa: CASSFGRFGVASARGTQYF
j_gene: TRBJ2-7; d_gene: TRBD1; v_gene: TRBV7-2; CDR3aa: CASSLNRGLYEQYF
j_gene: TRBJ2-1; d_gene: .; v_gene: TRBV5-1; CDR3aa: CASSLERGSYNEQFF
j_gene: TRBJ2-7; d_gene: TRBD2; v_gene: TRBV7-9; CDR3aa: CASSQAIGGSYEQYF
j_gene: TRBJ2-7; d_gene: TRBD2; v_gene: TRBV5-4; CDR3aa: CASSSAGLAREQYF
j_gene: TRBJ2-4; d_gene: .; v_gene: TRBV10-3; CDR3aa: CAISDRAEAKNIQYF
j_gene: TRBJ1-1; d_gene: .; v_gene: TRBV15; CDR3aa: CATSRDQVVNTEAFF
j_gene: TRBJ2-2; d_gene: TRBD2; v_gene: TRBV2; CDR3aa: CASAGTSGATGELFF
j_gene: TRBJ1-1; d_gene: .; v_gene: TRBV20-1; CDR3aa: CSAARAFF
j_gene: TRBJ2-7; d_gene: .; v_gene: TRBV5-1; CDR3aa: CASSGTRDPWGAYEQYF
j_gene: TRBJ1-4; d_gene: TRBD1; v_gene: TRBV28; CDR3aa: CASSQAGQDEKLFF